One sample yielded the 14 T cell receptor beta chains listed below, sequenced in a study of blood T cell repertoires in COVID-19. Profiled with immunoSEQ multiplex PCR; TCRdb holds only in-frame clones, not every one. The data contain 120,000 or so clones, more than 75% of them seen just once; the ten biggest clones take up about 1.5%. Material: peripheral blood. These receptors originate from a human donor in a cohort sampled during active COVID-19.

V usage is TRBV10-2 and J usage is TRBJ2-1; the match to TRBD2 covers 7 bases. The CDR3 is 13 residues long. Germline trimming cut 7 bases from V and 6 bases from J; bases unmatched to any gene: 6. Per the germline V gene, CDR1 is WSHSY and CDR2 is SAAADI. Here the CDR3 DNA reads TGCGCCAGCACCCTAGCGGTCCTCAATGAGCAGTTCTTC. This sequence encodes CASTLAVLNEQFF.

The chain joins TRBV5-1 to TRBJ2-7, with TRBD1 as a possible D gene (6 bases). This CDR3 has 14 residues. V lost 6 bases to trimming and J lost 2 bases, with 15 bases between them. The germline V gene has CDR1 SGHRS and CDR2 YFSETQ. The CDR3 here is CASNLGQGTYEQYF. In DNA form, the CDR3 reads TGCGCCAGCAACCTTGGCCAGGGGACCTACGAGCAGTACTTC.

V and J are TRBV10-3 and TRBJ2-7; weak D call: TRBD2 (6 bases). This CDR3 spans 11 amino acids. Germline CDR1 reads ENHRY; CDR2 reads SYGVKD. V lost 7 bases to trimming and J lost 5 bases, with 9 bases between them. CDR3 bases: TGTGCCATCACTGGAGGGGACGAGCAGTACTTC. Amino acids: CAITGGDEQYF.

This chain uses TRBV29-1 with TRBJ2-1; 12 bases are a match to TRBD2. Looked up from germline, CDR1 is SQVTM and CDR2 is ANQGSEA. The CDR3 runs 14 residues. V trimming: 7 bases; J trimming: 4 bases; junction bases outside the gene matches: 5. CDR3 region: CSAPTSGGYNEQFF. Written as DNA, the CDR3 is TGCAGCGCACCAACTAGCGGGGGGTACAATGAGCAGTTCTTC.

The chain recombines TRBV25-1 with TRBJ2-7, with D perhaps matching TRBD1 (8 bases). Germline values: CDR1 MGHDK, CDR2 SYGVNS. CDR3 length: 17 amino acids. With 2 bases removed from V and 6 bases from J, the gap between germline ends came to 23 bases. CDR3 sequence (DNA): TGTGCCAGCAGTGAAAGTGGGATGGGAACAGGGGGGGGCGAGCAGTACTTC. Its translation is CASSESGMGTGGGEQYF.

This clone was detected once. The chain joins TRBV5-5 to TRBJ1-2; TRBD1 agrees at 7 bases. From germline, CDR1 is SGHKS and CDR2 YYEKEE (reference sequence). With V trimmed by 4 bases and J by 1 base, 10 bases remained unmatched. This CDR3 is 16 amino acids long. The CDR3, as DNA: TGTGCCAGCAGCCCCGTGACAGGGAGATTTAACTATGGCTACACCTTC. This translates into CASSPVTGRFNYGYTF.

The chain has TRBV6-5 and TRBJ2-7, with 7 bases fitting TRBD1. The CDR3 is 13 residues long. The junction had 5 bases not matched to a gene; V was cut back by 6 bases and J by 3 bases. Germline V gene lookup returns CDR1 MNHEY and CDR2 SVGAGI. The CDR3 here is CASSTGENYEQYF. The CDR3 region has the DNA TGTGCCAGCAGCACAGGGGAGAACTACGAGCAGTACTTC.

The genes are TRBV13 and TRBJ2-1; 9 bases match TRBD2. Looked up from germline, CDR1 is PRHDT and CDR2 is FYEKMQ (reference sequence). The CDR3 spans 20 residues. The trim removed 4 bases at V and 6 bases at J, leaving 22 bases unmatched. This CDR3 is CASSSPRSRAGGTRGNEQFF. The CDR3 region has the DNA TGTGCCAGCAGCTCCCCCCGCTCGAGGGCGGGAGGGACAAGGGGCAATGAGCAGTTCTTC. The variable domain in full, with the rest retrieved from reference TRBV13 and TRBJ2-1, is AAGVIQSPRHLIKEKRETATLKCYPIPRHDTVYWYQQGPGQDPQFLISFYEKMQSDKGSIPDRFSAQQFSDYHSELNMSSLELGDSALYFCASSSPRSRAGGTRGNEQFFGPGTRLTVL.

This rearrangement joins TRBV6-2 or TRBV6-3 to TRBJ2-5; D is possibly TRBD2 (5 bases). The ends were cut back, 4 bases at V and 5 bases at J, with 14 bases in the middle. CDR3 length: 14 amino acids. The V gene's germline CDR1 is MNHEY and CDR2 SVGEGT. In DNA form, the CDR3 reads TGTGCCAGCAGTTCCCCGGGAATTGGGGAGACCCAGTACTTC. It codes for CASSSPGIGETQYF.

This clone was detected only once. This chain connects TRBV3-1 (or the pseudogene TRBV3-2) to TRBJ2-7; TRBD2 matches at 13 bases. CDR3 length: 15 amino acids. After removal of 4 bases from V and 2 bases from J, the junction contained 2 bases not matched to a gene. Germline CDR1 reads LGHDT; CDR2 reads YNNKEL (reference sequence). The DNA for the CDR3 is TGTGCCAGCAGCCTCGGGACTAGCGGGGCCTACGAGCAGTACTTC. It translates to CASSLGTSGAYEQYF.

In its sample, this clone was seen once. The chain links TRBV25-1 to TRBJ1-2, with no clear D. V lost 3 bases and J 0 bases, leaving 11 bases between the germline ends. The CDR3 length is 15 residues. Per the germline V gene, CDR1 is MGHDK and CDR2 is SYGVNS. The CDR3 coding sequence is TGTGCCAGCAGTGATACTACCGGTGCTAACTATGGCTACACCTTC. It translates to CASSDTTGANYGYTF.

The chain joins TRBV19 to TRBJ2-2; D uncertain. This CDR3 has 11 residues. V shed 5 bases and J shed 6 bases, with 4 bases lying between them. Germline CDR1 reads LNHDA; CDR2 reads SQIVND (reference sequence). CDR3 in amino acids: CASSESGELFF. CDR3 nucleotide sequence: TGTGCCAGTAGTGAGTCCGGGGAGCTGTTTTTT.

The table lists this clone with a count of one. J is TRBJ1-2 and V is TRBV5-1, with 8 bases lining up with TRBD1. This CDR3 is 14 amino acids long. V dropped 5 bases and J dropped 5; count of bases not matched to a gene: 8. CDR1 SGHRS and CDR2 YFSETQ come from the germline V gene. The CDR3 sequence: CASSPGTGLYGYTF. Here the CDR3 DNA reads TGCGCCAGCAGTCCCGGGACAGGATTATATGGCTACACCTTC.

This sequence joins TRBV5-1 and TRBJ2-1, with 12 bases fitting TRBD2. V lost 4 bases to trimming and J lost 4 bases; unmatched junction nucleotides: 12. The CDR3 consists of 18 residues. Germline CDR1 SGHRS, CDR2 YFSETQ. The CDR3 nucleotides are TGCGCCAGCAGCCCGCTTTGGACTAGCGGGGTGACATACAATGAGCAGTTCTTC. Translation: CASSPLWTSGVTYNEQFF.